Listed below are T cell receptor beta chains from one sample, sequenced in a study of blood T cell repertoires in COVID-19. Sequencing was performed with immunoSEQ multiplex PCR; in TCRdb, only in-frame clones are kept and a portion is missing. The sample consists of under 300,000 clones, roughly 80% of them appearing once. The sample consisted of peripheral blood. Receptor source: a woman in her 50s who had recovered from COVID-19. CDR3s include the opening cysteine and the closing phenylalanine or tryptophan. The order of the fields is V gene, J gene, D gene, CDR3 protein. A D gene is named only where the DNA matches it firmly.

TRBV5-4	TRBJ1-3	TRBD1	CASSLTGGSGNTIYF
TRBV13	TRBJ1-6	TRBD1	CASSPKSDRVGSPLHF
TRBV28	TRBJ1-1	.	CASSSTGMNTEAFF
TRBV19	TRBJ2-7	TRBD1	CASNTGTGFYEQYF
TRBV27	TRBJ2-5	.	CASSLKYGSGLYQETQYF
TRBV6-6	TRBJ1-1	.	CASSVYRFKNTEAFF
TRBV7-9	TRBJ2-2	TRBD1	CASRWGQGNTGELFF
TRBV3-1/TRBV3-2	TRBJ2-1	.	CASSQDPAGTYNEQFF
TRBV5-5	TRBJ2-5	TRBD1	CASYRQGEETQYF
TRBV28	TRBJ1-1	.	CASSLRVAEAFF
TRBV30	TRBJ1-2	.	CAWYQRVYTF
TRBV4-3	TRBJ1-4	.	CASSQVGWGTGEKLFF
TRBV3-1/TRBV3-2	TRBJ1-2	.	CASSQVVGANYGYTF
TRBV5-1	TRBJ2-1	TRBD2	CASSPYPAGDYNEQFF
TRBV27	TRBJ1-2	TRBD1	CASSLSSGTGIANYGYTF
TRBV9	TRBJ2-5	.	CASSVASTFQETQYF
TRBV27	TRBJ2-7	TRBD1	CASSFTGQGYEQYF
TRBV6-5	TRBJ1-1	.	CASSPGYPNTEAFF
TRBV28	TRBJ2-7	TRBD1	CASRTGQGPYEQYF
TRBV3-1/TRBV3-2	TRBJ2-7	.	CASSSDPRGSYEQYF
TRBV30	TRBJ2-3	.	CAWKGAVSTDTQYF
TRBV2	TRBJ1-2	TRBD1	CASRDRVNYGYTF
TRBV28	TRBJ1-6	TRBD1	CASSLVTGVDSPLHF
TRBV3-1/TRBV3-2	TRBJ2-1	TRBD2	CASSQVERGGFEQFF
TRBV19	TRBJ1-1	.	CASSYGANTEAFF
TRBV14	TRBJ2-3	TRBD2	CASSQESGKYTQYF
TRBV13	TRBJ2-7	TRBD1	CASSLQLGQGGSYEQYF
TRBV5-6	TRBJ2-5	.	CASSSGLQETQYF
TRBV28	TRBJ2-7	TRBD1	CASSNGQGWYEQYF
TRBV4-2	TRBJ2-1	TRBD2	CASSDGLAGGYEQFF
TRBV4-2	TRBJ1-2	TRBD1	CASSQFGQDEGYTF
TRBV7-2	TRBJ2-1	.	CASSLGGDSLEQFF
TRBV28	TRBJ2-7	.	CASSLALEQYF
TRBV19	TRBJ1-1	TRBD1	CASSIGGQGARAFF
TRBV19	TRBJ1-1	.	CASSSTGNTEAFF
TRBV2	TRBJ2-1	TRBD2	CAGRGQRGSNEQFF
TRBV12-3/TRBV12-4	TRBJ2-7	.	CASSYTGFYEQYF
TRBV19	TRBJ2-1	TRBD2	CASSIGTSGDNEQFF
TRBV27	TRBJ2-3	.	CASSPGLYTDTQYF
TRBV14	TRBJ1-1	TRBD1	CASSHGQGALAFF
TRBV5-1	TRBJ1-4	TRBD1	CASSFGRRDRVNEKLFF
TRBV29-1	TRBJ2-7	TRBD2	CSVLLAGGPTYEQYF
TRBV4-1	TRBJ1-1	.	CASKWQSEMNTEAFF
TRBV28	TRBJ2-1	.	CASSLERTFYNEQFF
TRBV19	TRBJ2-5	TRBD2	CASSIGWAGGQETQYF
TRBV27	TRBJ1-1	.	CASSSGTQAFF
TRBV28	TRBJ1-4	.	CASSLRPRGMFF
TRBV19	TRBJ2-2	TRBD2	CASSIDSGRNTGELFF
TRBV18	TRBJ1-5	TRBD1	CASSPTGGWDQPQHF
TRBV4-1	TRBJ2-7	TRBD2	CASSPGPAGGYEQYF
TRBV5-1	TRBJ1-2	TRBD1	CASSLGAATGNGYTF
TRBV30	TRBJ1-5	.	CAWNPGQNQPQHF
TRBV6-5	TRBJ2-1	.	CASSYQFSRNNEQFF
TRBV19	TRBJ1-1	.	CASSPWEPRNTEAFF
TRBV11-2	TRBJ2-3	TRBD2	CASSFSWTSGYGTDTQYF